What follows are 17 T cell receptor beta chains derived from one specimen sequenced in a study of immune evolution from preneoplasia to lung adenocarcinoma. Sequencing was performed with immunoSEQ multiplex PCR; in TCRdb, only in-frame clones are kept and a portion is missing. There are about 11,000 clones in the sample; around 75% occur only once, and around 30% lies in the top ten. The sample comprised FFPE normal lung tissue adjacent to the tumor. These receptors were taken from a person between 60 and 70 years old with lung adenocarcinoma. Some clones in this sample may be carry-over from other donors' samples.

With respect to this clone: This specimen includes other DNA sequences encoding the same CDR3. CDR3 amino acids: CASSEGTSGQETQYF. The CDR3 region has the DNA TGTGCCAGCAGTGAAGGAACTAGCGGACAAGAGACCCAGTACTTC. The gene calls are TRBV25-1 and TRBJ2-5; TRBD2 matches at 8 bases. J gave up 2 bases and V 2 bases, and 4 bases lay outside the gene matches. The CDR3 sequence is 15 residues long. Germline V gene data show CDR1 as MGHDK and CDR2 as SYGVNS.

The gene calls are TRBV28 and TRBJ2-6; the D is unclear. Germline CDR1 and CDR2: MDHEN and SYDVKM. The CDR3 is 15 amino acids. The V and J ends lost 4 bases and 4 bases respectively, with 11 bases between them. The CDR3 coding sequence is TGTGCCAGCAGTTCCCTAAGGGTCGGGGCCAACGTCCTGACTTTC. It specifies CASSSLRVGANVLTF.

The V call is TRBV14, the J call TRBJ1-2; D ambiguous. The CDR3 consists of 13 residues. The germline gives CDR1 SGHDN, CDR2 FVKESK. V dropped 1 base and J dropped 7 bases, with 10 bases sitting between them. The CDR3 region is CASSQAFRVGYTF. The DNA of the CDR3 is TGTGCCAGCAGCCAAGCATTTCGGGTTGGCTACACCTTC.

This clone was recorded a few times. The genes are TRBV6-5 and TRBJ2-7; possible D gene TRBD1, 5 bases. The V gene's germline CDR1 is MNHEY and CDR2 SVGAGI. V was pared by 6 bases and J by 2 bases, with 17 bases between. The CDR3 spans 15 residues. The CDR3 bases are TGTGCCAGCAGCCCAGAATACAGGAGCGCCTACGAGCAGTACTTC. Translating it yields CASSPEYRSAYEQYF.

The chain couples TRBV6-5 to TRBJ2-5; maybe TRBD1 (6 bases). Germline lookup yields CDR1 MNHEY and CDR2 SVGAGI. This CDR3 contains 14 residues. V lost 2 bases to trimming and J lost 3 bases, with 10 bases between them. CDR3 nucleotide sequence: TGTGCCAGCAGTTACCGGGCAGGGGAAGAGACCCAGTACTTC. Translation gives CASSYRAGEETQYF.

The chain couples TRBV2 to TRBJ1-1; TRBD1 might be the D (5 bases). CDR1 and CDR2 (germline): SNHLY, FYNNEI. The CDR3 is made up of 13 amino acids. Trimming pared 6 bases from V and 4 bases from J, leaving 12 bases between. CDR3 loop: CASSLQGFTEAFF. The DNA of the CDR3 is TGTGCCAGCAGCCTCCAGGGATTCACTGAAGCTTTCTTT.

The V and J genes are TRBV5-1 and TRBJ2-7; D possibly corresponds to TRBD1 (6 bases). Germline-derived CDR1 and CDR2 are SGHRS and YFSETQ. The CDR3 has 14 residues. The ends were cut back, 4 bases at V and 2 bases at J, with 13 bases in the middle. CDR3 sequence (DNA): TGCGCCAGCAGCCCCTCAAGGGGGACCTACGAGCAGTACTTC. Residues: CASSPSRGTYEQYF.

This clone was seen a handful of times. The identical CDR3 is also encoded by other nucleotide sequences in the sample. This CDR3 is CAWSGTDQPQHF. DNA for the CDR3: TGTGCCTGGAGTGGGACAGACCAGCCCCAGCATTTT. The gene calls are TRBV30 and TRBJ1-5, with D tentatively TRBD1 (6 bases). This CDR3 contains 12 residues. CDR1 GTSNPN and CDR2 SVGIG come from the germline V gene (reference sequence). V was clipped by 1 base and J by 7 bases, with 8 bases between them.

The chain links TRBV5-1 to TRBJ2-1; TRBD2 agrees at 11 bases. J gave up 4 bases and V 0 bases, and 3 bases lay outside the gene matches. Germline V CDR1 and CDR2: SGHRS, YFSETQ. The CDR3 sequence is 16 residues long. CDR3 sequence reads: CASSLGLAGGYNEQFF. In DNA, the CDR3 is TGCGCCAGCAGCTTGGGATTAGCGGGAGGGTACAATGAGCAGTTCTTC.

The V call is TRBV7-9, the J call TRBJ2-3; D is unresolved. CDR3 length: 15 residues. Trimming pared 5 bases from V and 3 bases from J, leaving 15 bases between. Germline V lookup: CDR1 SEHNR, CDR2 FQNEAQ (reference sequence). The CDR3 loop is CASSPWGRRTDTQYF. The CDR3 region has the DNA TGTGCCAGCAGCCCATGGGGTCGTCGGACAGATACGCAGTATTTT.

The V call is TRBV28, the J call TRBJ2-7, with TRBD2 identical over 7 bases. V shed 7 bases and J 1 base; nucleotides not matched to a gene: 13. The CDR3 sequence is 16 residues long. Germline CDR1 reads MDHEN; CDR2 reads SYDVKM. Here the CDR3 reads CASKSFWRERSYEQYF. CDR3 nucleotide sequence: TGTGCCAGCAAGTCTTTTTGGCGGGAGCGTTCCTACGAGCAGTACTTC.

V is TRBV6-1 and J is TRBJ1-5, with D unclear. This CDR3 spans 15 amino acids. Per the germline V gene, CDR1 is MNHNS and CDR2 is SASEGT. The V end lost 2 bases, the J end lost 5 bases, and 13 bases lay between the germline ends. The CDR3 sequence is CASSEPDSRHQPQHF. DNA of the CDR3: TGTGCCAGCAGTGAACCAGACTCGCGACATCAGCCCCAGCATTTT.

This sequence joins TRBV2 and TRBJ2-7; 11 bases are shared with TRBD2. The trim removed 5 bases at V and 0 bases at J, leaving 6 bases unmatched. The CDR3 is made up of 16 amino acids. Germline assignment: CDR1 SNHLY and CDR2 FYNNEI. CDR3 nucleotides: TGTGCCAGCAGTCATAGGGGACTAGCGGCCTCCTACGAGCAGTACTTC. Protein sequence: CASSHRGLAASYEQYF.

By sample fraction, this clone is medium-sized (0.01 to 0.1%). The chain has TRBV27 and TRBJ2-2; 8 positions match TRBD2. CDR1 is MNHEY and CDR2 is SMNVEV in the germline V gene (reference sequence). This CDR3 spans 15 amino acids. The trim removed 3 bases at V and 3 bases at J, leaving 3 bases unmatched. CDR3 bases: TGTGCCAGCAGTTTGGAGCGGGGGTACACCGGGGAGCTGTTTTTT. Amino acids: CASSLERGYTGELFF.

This clone was recorded a few times. V is TRBV7-2 and J is TRBJ1-5; no clear D. The CDR3 runs 13 residues. V was clipped by 6 bases and J by 0 bases, with 6 bases between them. Germline V gene sequence: CDR1 SGHTA, CDR2 FQGNSA. This chain's CDR3 is CASSSYSNQPQHF. CDR3 DNA: TGTGCCAGCAGTTCTTATAGCAATCAGCCCCAGCATTTT.

This clone was detected only a few times. CDR3 sequence (DNA): TGTGCCAGCAGCTCCGAATATAGGATTGCCACTGAAGCTTTCTTT. This translates into CASSSEYRIATEAFF. This chain connects TRBV6-5 to TRBJ1-1; D unresolved. V was shortened by 6 bases and J by 4 bases, with 18 bases between the two germline ends. The germline CDR1 and CDR2 sequences are MNHEY and SVGAGI. The CDR3 runs 15 residues.

The V gene is TRBV7-3, the J gene TRBJ2-1; 7 bases match TRBD1. The ends lost 0 bases at V and 7 bases at J; junction bases unmatched: 6. CDR3 size: 15 residues. CDR1 and CDR2 (germline): SGHTA, FQGTGA. The CDR3 coding sequence is TGTGCCAGCAGCTTAACAGGGACAGTCATTAATGAGCAGTTCTTC. It translates to CASSLTGTVINEQFF.